A single sample gave rise to the 11 T cell receptor beta chains below, sequenced in a study of monozygotic twins with inflammatory bowel disease. TCRdb reprocessed the 5' RACE reads and stores each CDR3 protein as one record, lacking DNA. This sample's clone table lists 300,000 to 450,000 distinct CDR3 sequences. The sample was blood. These receptors were taken from a human donor with ulcerative colitis or Crohn's disease, or a healthy co-twin of an affected twin (not recorded which).

The chain recombines TRBV6-5 with TRBJ2-7; TCRdb lists TRBD2, though no DNA is available to test this call. This CDR3 has 14 residues. The germline V gene encodes CDR1 MNHEY and CDR2 SVGAGI. The CDR3 sequence is CASSYSRSGSEQYF.

J is TRBJ2-7 and V is TRBV14; TCRdb proposes TRBD1, but this gene call is untestable without DNA. CDR1 and CDR2 from the germline V gene are SGHDN and FVKESK. The CDR3 is made up of 15 amino acids. The CDR3 reads CASSHGWDPSNEQYF.

The chain uses TRBV24-1 and TRBJ2-3; TCRdb designates TRBD1, a call that cannot be tested without DNA. This CDR3 has 16 amino acids. Germline CDR1 KGHDR, CDR2 SFDVKD. The CDR3 loop reads CATSDHRGFGTDTQYF.

The chain recombines TRBV3-1 with TRBJ2-1. Germline V lookup: CDR1 LGHDT, CDR2 YNNKEL (reference sequence). The CDR3 contains 16 residues. The chain's CDR3 is CASSLGTSAAYNEQFF.

This CDR3 is CASSGGRIGSGNTIYF. This chain uses TRBV9 with TRBJ1-3. This CDR3 region has 16 residues. Per germline, CDR1 SGDLS and CDR2 YYNGEE.

The chain recombines TRBV6-2 or TRBV6-3 with TRBJ2-3; the D call from TCRdb, TRBD2, cannot be confirmed without DNA. CDR3 length: 13 amino acids. The germline CDR1 and CDR2 sequences are MNHEY and SVGEGT. CDR3 sequence reads: CASMTSGGDTQYF.

The rearrangement uses TRBV6-5 and TRBJ2-7. The CDR3 runs 15 residues. Germline assignment: CDR1 MNHEY and CDR2 SVGAGI. The chain's CDR3 is CASSYRTGSSYEQYF.

The chain is built from TRBV18 and TRBJ2-7; TCRdb designates TRBD1, a call that cannot be tested without DNA. This CDR3 spans 15 amino acids. Germline CDR1 is KGHSH and CDR2 is LQKENI. CDR3: CASSPHDGTGTEQYF.

The chain links TRBV20-1 to TRBJ1-5; TCRdb gives TRBD1 as the D gene, but with no DNA this cannot be confirmed. Germline CDR1 reads DFQATT; CDR2 reads SNEGSKA (reference sequence). CDR3 length: 15 residues. The CDR3 loop is CSARPGGGMGQPQHF.

V gene TRBV4-1 combines with J gene TRBJ2-1; TCRdb lists TRBD2, though no DNA is available to test this call. The CDR3 has 18 residues. Looked up from germline, CDR1 is MGHRA and CDR2 is YSYEKL. CDR3 region: CASSQGVLAGGDYNEQFF.

This chain uses TRBV27 with TRBJ1-3. The CDR3 is made up of 14 amino acids. The germline CDR1 and CDR2 sequences are MNHEY and SMNVEV (reference sequence). The CDR3 here is CASSGRSSGNTIYF.